The 5 T cell receptor beta chains presented below share a single source sample, sequenced in a study of blood T cell repertoires in COVID-19. Data came from immunoSEQ multiplex PCR; TCRdb stores just in-frame clones and leaves some out. This sample has 150,000 to 200,000 clones; approximately 84% occur once, and the top ten carry over 12%. Specimen: peripheral blood. These receptor sequences come from a man aged 18 to 29 with active or convalescent COVID-19.

CDR3 sequence reads: CASSTGQLYSPLHF. The CDR3 DNA reads as TGCGCCAGCAGCACGGGACAGTTATATTCACCCCTCCACTTT. The rearrangement links TRBV5-1 to TRBJ1-6; 7 nucleotides line up with TRBD1. Germline loops: CDR1 SGHRS, CDR2 YFSETQ. V dropped 4 bases and J dropped 8; count of bases not matched to a gene: 6. This CDR3 region has 14 residues.

The rearrangement joins TRBV9 to TRBJ2-3; TRBD2 matches at 7 bases. The germline CDR1 and CDR2 sequences are SGDLS and YYNGEE. CDR3 size: 15 residues. Trimming removed 2 bases from V and 2 bases from J; junction bases left unmatched: 5. The CDR3 sequence: CASSVSGTITDTQYF. The CDR3 DNA sequence: TGTGCCAGCAGCGTGTCCGGGACTATCACAGATACGCAGTATTTT. Looking up the rest from reference TRBV9 and TRBJ2-3 gives the full variable domain: DSGVTQTPKHLITATGQRVTLRCSPRSGDLSVYWYQQSLDQGLQFLIQYYNGEERAKGNILERFSAQQFPDLHSELNLSSLELGDSALYFCASSVSGTITDTQYFGPGTRLTVL.

The chain employs TRBV4-1 and TRBJ2-7; 9 bases match TRBD2. Germline V CDR1 and CDR2: MGHRA, YSYEKL. The V and J ends lost 1 base and 2 bases, in that order; junction bases with no gene match: 6. The CDR3 runs to 16 residues. CDR3 residues: CASSQAALAGTYEQYF. The CDR3, as DNA: TGCGCCAGCAGCCAAGCCGCGCTAGCGGGGACCTACGAGCAGTACTTC.

The V and J genes are TRBV29-1 and TRBJ2-1, with TRBD1 matching 9 bases. V was clipped by 4 bases and J by 2 bases; unmatched bases: 0. The CDR3 contains 13 residues. The germline V gene encodes CDR1 SQVTM and CDR2 ANQGSEA. The CDR3 reads CSVGDRAYNEQFF. The DNA of the CDR3 is TGCAGCGTTGGGGACAGGGCCTACAATGAGCAGTTCTTC.

The chain is built from TRBV4-2 and TRBJ1-2; TRBD1 agrees at 9 bases. The germline gives CDR1 LGHNA, CDR2 YNFKEQ. The V gene end was trimmed by 1 base and the J gene end by 5 bases; junction bases not matched to a gene: 11. CDR3 length: 17 amino acids. This CDR3 is CASSQGVGTGTGYGYTF. For the CDR3, the DNA is TGTGCCAGCAGCCAAGGGGTCGGCACAGGGACAGGGTATGGCTACACCTTC.